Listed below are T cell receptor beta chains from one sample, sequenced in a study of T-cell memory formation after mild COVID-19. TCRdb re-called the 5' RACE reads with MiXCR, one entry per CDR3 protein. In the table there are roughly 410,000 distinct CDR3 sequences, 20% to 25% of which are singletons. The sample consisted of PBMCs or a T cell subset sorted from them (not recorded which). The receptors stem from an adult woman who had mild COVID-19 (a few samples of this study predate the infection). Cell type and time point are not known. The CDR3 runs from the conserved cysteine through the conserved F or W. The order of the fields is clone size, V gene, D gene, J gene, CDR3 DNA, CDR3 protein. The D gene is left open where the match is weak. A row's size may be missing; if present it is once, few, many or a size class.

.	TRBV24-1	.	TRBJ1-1	TGTGCCACCAGTGAAACAGGGAGTGGGAACACTGAAGCTTTCTTT	CATSETGSGNTEAFF
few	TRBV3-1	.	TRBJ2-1	TGTGCCAGCAGCCAAGATCAATGGCAGCAGTTCTTC	CASSQDQWQQFF
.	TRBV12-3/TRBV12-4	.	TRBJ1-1	TGTGCCAGCAGCACATATCAGGGGATTGTCCCTGAAGCTTTCTTT	CASSTYQGIVPEAFF
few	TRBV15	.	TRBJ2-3	TGTGCCACCAGCAGAGATGGCACGGGGATTAACACAGATACGCAGTATTTT	CATSRDGTGINTDTQYF
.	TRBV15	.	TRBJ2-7	TGTGCCACCAGCAGAGCACAGGTCCCCTTCTACGAGCAGTACTTC	CATSRAQVPFYEQYF
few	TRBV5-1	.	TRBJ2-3	TGCGCCAGCAGCTTTTTAGAGGGCACAGATACGCAGTATTTT	CASSFLEGTDTQYF
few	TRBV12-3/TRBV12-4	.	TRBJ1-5	TGTGCCAGCAGTTCAAGACAGGACAATCAGCCCCAGCATTTT	CASSSRQDNQPQHF
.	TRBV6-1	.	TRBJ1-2	TGTGCCAGCAGTGATGGACGGACGACTCATGGCTACACCTTC	CASSDGRTTHGYTF
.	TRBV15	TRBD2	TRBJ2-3	TGTGCCACGGGACTAGCTAGCACAGATACGCAGTATTTT	CATGLASTDTQYF
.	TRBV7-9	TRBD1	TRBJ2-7	TGTGCCAGCAGCTTATCGGGGACAGACTACGAGCAGTACTTC	CASSLSGTDYEQYF
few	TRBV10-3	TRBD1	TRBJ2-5	TGTGCCACCGGGACAGGGCGAGAGACCCAGTACTTC	CATGTGRETQYF
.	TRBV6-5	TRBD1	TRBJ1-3	TGTGCCAGCAGCGAGACAGGGAGAGGAAACACCATATATTTT	CASSETGRGNTIYF
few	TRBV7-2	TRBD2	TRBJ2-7	TGTGCCAGCAGCTTTCCTCTAGCGGGAGTCAACGAGCAGTACTTC	CASSFPLAGVNEQYF
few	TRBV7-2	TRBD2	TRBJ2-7	TGTGCCAGCAGCCGAAGGACTAGCGGGGGTGACAGCTCCTACGAGCAGTACTTC	CASSRRTSGGDSSYEQYF
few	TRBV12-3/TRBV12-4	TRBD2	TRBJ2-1	TGTGCCAGCAGTTTAACTAGCGGGAGTTTGAGTGAGCAGTTCTTC	CASSLTSGSLSEQFF
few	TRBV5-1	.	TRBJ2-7	TGCGCCAGCAGCTTGGTGGTTGGAGGAGAGCAGTACTTC	CASSLVVGGEQYF
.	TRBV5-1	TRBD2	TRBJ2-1	TGCGCCAGCAGCGACAATAGCGGGGGTTCATACAATGAGCAGTTCTTC	CASSDNSGGSYNEQFF
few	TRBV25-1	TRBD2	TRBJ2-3	TGTGCCAGCCAACTAGCGGGAGTAGCAGATACGCAGTATTTT	CASQLAGVADTQYF
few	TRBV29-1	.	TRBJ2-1	TGCAGCGTTGGACAAATCCCCTACAATGAGCAGTTCTTC	CSVGQIPYNEQFF
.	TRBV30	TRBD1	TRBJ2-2	TGTGCCTGGAGTGAACAGGGGGCGACCGGGGAGCTGTTTTTT	CAWSEQGATGELFF
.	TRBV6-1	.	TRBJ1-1	TGTGCCAGCACCCCCATGGGGGCGGCGAACACTGAAGCTTTCTTT	CASTPMGAANTEAFF
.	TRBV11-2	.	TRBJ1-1	TGTGCCAGCAGCTTGGATCTGGGGCCCCACACTGAAGCTTTCTTT	CASSLDLGPHTEAFF
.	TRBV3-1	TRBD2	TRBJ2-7	TGTGCCAGCAGCCCGATCTTGGTGCGGGAGATCTACGAGCAGTACTTC	CASSPILVREIYEQYF
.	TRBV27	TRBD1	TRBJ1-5	TGTGCCAGCAACCCAGAGGGGGCCAGCGGTCAGCCCCAGCATTTT	CASNPEGASGQPQHF
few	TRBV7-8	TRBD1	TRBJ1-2	TGTGCCAGCAGGGGAGACAGGGGAGCCCACGGTAACTATGGCTACACCTTC	CASRGDRGAHGNYGYTF
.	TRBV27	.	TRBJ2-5	TGTGCCAGCAGTTCCCTACTAGTGTCGTCCCAGTACTTC	CASSSLLVSSQYF
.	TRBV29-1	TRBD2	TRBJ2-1	TGCAGCGTTGATGGGACTAGGGCCGACAATGAGCAGTTCTTC	CSVDGTRADNEQFF
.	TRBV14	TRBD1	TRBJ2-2	TGTGCCAGCAGCTGGTTAGGGGGCCCGAACACCGGGGAGCTGTTTTTT	CASSWLGGPNTGELFF
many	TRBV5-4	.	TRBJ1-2	TGTGCCAGCAGCTTGTCGGGGGACTCTTATGAATATGGCTACACCTTC	CASSLSGDSYEYGYTF
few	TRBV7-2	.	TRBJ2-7	TGTGCCAGCAGCTTAGGTCGGCTATTCGAGCAGTACTTC	CASSLGRLFEQYF
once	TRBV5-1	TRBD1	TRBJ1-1	TGCGCCAGCAGAACCTTCGGGACAGGGGTTGGGATGAACACTGAAGCTTTCTTT	CASRTFGTGVGMNTEAFF
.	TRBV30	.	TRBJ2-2	TGTGCCTGGACCCGGACTTTGAACACCGGGGAGCTGTTTTTT	CAWTRTLNTGELFF
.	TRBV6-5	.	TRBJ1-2	TGTGCCAGCAGACCAACCCCGGGACTTTGGAGGGACTATGGCTACACCTTC	CASRPTPGLWRDYGYTF
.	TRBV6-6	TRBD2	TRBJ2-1	TGTGCCAGCAGTTGGAGAGCGGGAGGCTCTAAGGATGAGCAGTTCTTC	CASSWRAGGSKDEQFF
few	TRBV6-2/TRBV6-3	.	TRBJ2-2	TGTGCCAGCCGTTGGCAACCCGGGGAGCTGTTTTTT	CASRWQPGELFF
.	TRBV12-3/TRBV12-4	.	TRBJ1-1	TGTGCCAGCAGTACAGGGCGAGAGACTGAAGCTTTCTTT	CASSTGRETEAFF
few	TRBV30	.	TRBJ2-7	TGTGCCTGGAGTCCTATGATTGGGGAGAGCTGGTACGAGCAGTACTTC	CAWSPMIGESWYEQYF
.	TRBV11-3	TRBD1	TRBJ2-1	TGTGCCAGCAGCTATGGACAGGACAATGAGCAGTTCTTC	CASSYGQDNEQFF
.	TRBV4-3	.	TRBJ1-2	TGCGCCAGCAGCCAAGATCGTGTAACCTATGGCTACACCTTC	CASSQDRVTYGYTF
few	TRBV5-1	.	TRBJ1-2	TGCGCCAGCAGCTTGTTGTGGAACTATGGCTACACCTTC	CASSLLWNYGYTF
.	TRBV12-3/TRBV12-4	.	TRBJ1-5	TGTGCCAGCAGTGGGCAGGGGATAAGCAATCAGCCCCAGCATTTT	CASSGQGISNQPQHF
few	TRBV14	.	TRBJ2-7	TGTGCCAGCGGAAGACTCTCGTCCTACGAGCAGTACTTC	CASGRLSSYEQYF
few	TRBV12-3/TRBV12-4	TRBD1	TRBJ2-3	TGTGCCAGCAGGACCGGGACAGGCGGTAATACGCAGTATTTT	CASRTGTGGNTQYF
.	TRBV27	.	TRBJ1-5	TGTGCCAGCAGTTTCTCCCTGTATAGCAATCAGCCCCAGCATTTT	CASSFSLYSNQPQHF
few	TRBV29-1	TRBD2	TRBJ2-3	TGCAGCGCTATAGCGGGGGCCACAGATACGCAGTATTTT	CSAIAGATDTQYF
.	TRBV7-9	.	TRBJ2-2	TGTGCCACCACGGGACACGACAACACCGGGGAGCTGTTTTTT	CATTGHDNTGELFF
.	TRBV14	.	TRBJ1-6	TGTGCCAGCAGCCCCCGCCTTCCGTCACCCCTCCACTTT	CASSPRLPSPLHF
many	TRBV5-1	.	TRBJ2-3	TGCGCCAGTTACCTTGAGCTCGAGATGCAGTATTTT	CASYLELEMQYF
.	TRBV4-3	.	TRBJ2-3	TGCGCCAGCAGCCAAGTATTCCAATCAGACACAGATACGCAGTATTTT	CASSQVFQSDTDTQYF
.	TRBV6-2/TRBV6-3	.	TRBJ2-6	TGTGCCACTCTCCGGGTCGCTGGGGCCAACGTCCTGACTTTC	CATLRVAGANVLTF
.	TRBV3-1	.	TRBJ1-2	TGTGCCAGCAGCCAAGGCTTTGGCTACACCTTC	CASSQGFGYTF
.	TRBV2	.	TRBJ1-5	TGTGCCAGCAGTGAAAATTTCGTCCAGCCCCAGCATTTT	CASSENFVQPQHF
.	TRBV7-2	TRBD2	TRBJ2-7	TGTGCCAGCAGCTCACCAACTAGCGGGGGACCCTACGAGCAGTACTTC	CASSSPTSGGPYEQYF
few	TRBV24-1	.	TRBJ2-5	TGTGCCACCAGTGATTACCCAGGGTCCGGGTTGGCGGAGACCCAGTACTTC	CATSDYPGSGLAETQYF
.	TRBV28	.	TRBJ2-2	TGTGCCAGCAGTGTACCCCACGGCAACACCGGGGAGCTGTTTTTT	CASSVPHGNTGELFF